Shown below are 31 T cell receptor beta chains from a single sample sequenced in a study of CD8+ T cells in alopecia areata. TCR sequencing used cDNA made by reverse transcription of extracted RNA. Clones were read by immunoSEQ multiplex PCR, and TCRdb kept only the in-frame ones, dropping some. The table includes around 150,000 clones, approximately 80% detected once. Treatment: oral pan-JAK inhibitor, 5-10 mg twice daily. The sequencing here drew on CD8+ T cells sorted from blood, taken at week 4, from a patient treated with tofacitinib. Receptors originate from a human donor with alopecia areata.

This clone was recorded once. This chain uses TRBV4-1 with TRBJ1-2; D not certain. The germline V gene encodes CDR1 MGHRA and CDR2 YSYEKL. Trimming cost V 1 base and J 0 bases, with 9 bases left between them. The CDR3 length is 15 residues. The CDR3: CASSQGPLSNYGYTF. CDR3 nucleotide sequence: TGCGCCAGCAGCCAAGGCCCCCTATCTAACTATGGCTACACCTTC.

The J gene is TRBJ1-1, the V gene TRBV29-1; D might be TRBD1 (5 bases). Trimming shortened V by 4 bases and J by 1 base, and 10 bases separated the two germline ends. CDR3 length: 13 amino acids. CDR1 is SQVTM, CDR2 ANQGSEA, per germline. The CDR3 bases are TGCAGCGTTGTGTGGGGGGAGAACACTGAAGCTTTCTTT. This sequence encodes CSVVWGENTEAFF.

Here the CDR3 DNA reads TGTGCCAGCAGTTACTCGACAGCAGCCACAGATACGCAGTATTTT. Translation gives CASSYSTAATDTQYF. V and J are TRBV6-5 and TRBJ2-3; D is perhaps TRBD1 (5 bases). Trimming took off 0 bases at V and 2 bases at J, with 9 bases between the two ends. Germline CDR1 is MNHEY and CDR2 is SVGAGI. This CDR3 spans 15 amino acids.

The chain joins TRBV27 to TRBJ2-7; D possibly corresponds to TRBD2 (5 bases). The germline V gene encodes CDR1 MNHEY and CDR2 SMNVEV (reference sequence). There are 14 residues in the CDR3. V lost 8 bases, J lost 0 bases, and 14 bases lay in between. Here the CDR3 reads CASGRGLSSYEQYF. The CDR3 region has the DNA TGTGCCAGCGGGAGAGGGCTTTCCTCCTACGAGCAGTACTTC.

This chain uses TRBV30 with TRBJ2-7, with D possibly TRBD1 on 6 matching bases. CDR1 and CDR2 (germline): GTSNPN, SVGIG (reference sequence). The germline V and J ends were trimmed by 3 bases and 3 bases, with 12 bases remaining between them. This CDR3 has 13 residues. The CDR3 DNA reads TGTGCCTGGAGCCCCGGGACAAGCTACGAGCAGTACTTC. Protein: CAWSPGTSYEQYF.

The table lists this clone with a few counts. This chain links TRBV28 with TRBJ2-7, with TRBD1 matching 8 bases. The CDR3 sequence is 15 residues long. CDR1 MDHEN and CDR2 SYDVKM come from the germline V gene. The ends lost 1 base at V and 6 bases at J; junction bases unmatched: 8. CDR3 protein: CASSLLARGRSEQYF. The CDR3 DNA sequence: TGTGCCAGCAGTTTATTAGCCAGGGGGCGCTCCGAGCAGTACTTC.

This rearrangement joins TRBV29-1 to TRBJ2-7; D may be TRBD2 (6 bases). The CDR3 extends over 15 amino acids. Looked up from germline, CDR1 is SQVTM and CDR2 is ANQGSEA. V lost 5 bases, J lost 1 base, and 18 bases lay in between. CDR3 residues: CSVRGGIGSSYEQYF. CDR3 DNA: TGCAGCGTTCGGGGCGGGATTGGGTCGTCCTACGAGCAGTACTTC.

V usage is TRBV7-9 and J usage is TRBJ1-3; unclear D gene. The CDR3 sequence is 18 residues long. Germline CDR1 reads SEHNR; CDR2 reads FQNEAQ (reference sequence). The V gene lost 4 bases and the J gene lost 0 bases, with 19 bases spanning the gap. CDR3 protein: CASSSPPHSPSSGNTIYF. For the CDR3, the DNA is TGTGCCAGCAGCTCCCCCCCTCATTCCCCGAGCTCTGGAAACACCATATATTTT. Drawing the rest from reference TRBV7-9 and TRBJ1-3, the complete variable domain is DTGVSQNPRHKITKRGQNVTFRCDPISEHNRLYWYRQTLGQGPEFLTYFQNEAQLEKSRLLSDRFSAERPKGSFSTLEIQRTEQGDSAMYLCASSSPPHSPSSGNTIYFGEGSWLTVV.

The chain joins TRBV19 to TRBJ2-1; the match to TRBD1 covers 11 bases. CDR1 is LNHDA, CDR2 SQIVND, per germline (reference sequence). V shed 4 bases, J shed 9 bases, and the junction held 11 bases outside the gene matches. The CDR3 is made up of 16 amino acids. The CDR3 sequence is CASSTTDRGQTFEQFF. The CDR3 nucleotides are TGTGCCAGTAGTACAACGGACAGGGGGCAAACCTTTGAGCAGTTCTTC.

The V gene is TRBV19, the J gene TRBJ1-2, with TRBD1 matching 11 bases. The CDR3 runs to 13 residues. The trim removed 7 bases at V and 6 bases at J, leaving 4 bases unmatched. Germline lookup yields CDR1 LNHDA and CDR2 SQIVND (reference sequence). CDR3 region: CASTDRGPHGYTF. The CDR3 region has the DNA TGTGCCAGTACGGACAGGGGGCCTCATGGCTACACCTTC.

The chain couples TRBV5-5 to TRBJ2-7, with a weak D call TRBD2 (5 bases). CDR1 and CDR2 (germline): SGHKS, YYEKEE (reference sequence). The CDR3 runs 13 residues. Trimming left V 8 bases short and J 4 bases short, with 16 bases between. The CDR3 here is CASMDSPEYEQYF. The DNA of the CDR3 is TGTGCCAGTATGGACTCCCCGGAGTACGAGCAGTACTTC. The full variable domain, rest sourced from reference TRBV5-5 and TRBJ2-7, is DAGVTQSPTHLIKTRGQQVTLRCSPISGHKSVSWYQQVLGQGPQFIFQYYEKEERGRGNFPDRFSARQFPNYSSELNVNALLLGDSALYLCASMDSPEYEQYFGPGTRLTVT.

This chain links TRBV30 with TRBJ2-7, with 8 nucleotides matching TRBD1. V dropped 5 bases and J dropped 10; count of bases not matched to a gene: 13. The CDR3 spans 13 residues. Looked up from germline, CDR1 is GTSNPN and CDR2 is SVGIG (reference sequence). The CDR3 sequence: CAWVPLPGQGQYF. CDR3 DNA: TGTGCCTGGGTCCCCCTCCCCGGACAGGGCCAGTACTTC.

V and J are TRBV7-6 and TRBJ2-5; D remains ambiguous. This CDR3 has 15 residues. Germline values: CDR1 SGHVS, CDR2 FNYEAQ. V was trimmed by 2 bases and J by 2 bases, leaving 12 bases between them. Here the CDR3 DNA reads TGTGCCAGCAGCTTATCGCCTAGACTGCAAGAGACCCAGTACTTC. Translated: CASSLSPRLQETQYF.

The chain couples TRBV10-2 to TRBJ1-6; no firm D call. V gave up 3 bases and J gave up 7 bases, with 13 bases separating them. CDR3 length: 15 amino acids. CDR1 is WSHSY and CDR2 is SAAADI in the germline V gene. CDR3 bases: TGCGCCAGCAGTGATCACAGAAATTCCAATTCACCCCTCCACTTT. It codes for CASSDHRNSNSPLHF.

V gene TRBV4-1 combines with J gene TRBJ1-5, with D perhaps TRBD1 (5 bases). Between the trimmed V and J ends, which lost 4 bases and 4 bases, there was a span of 14 bases. Germline-derived CDR1 and CDR2 are MGHRA and YSYEKL. The CDR3 runs to 15 residues. CDR3 in amino acids: CASSRSRAGNQPQHF. The DNA of the CDR3 is TGCGCCAGCAGCCGGTCCAGGGCGGGGAATCAGCCCCAGCATTTT.

In the case of this clone: At the DNA level, this CDR3 is encoded by other sequences in the same sample as well. This chain joins TRBV29-1 and TRBJ2-3; no clear D gene. In germline, CDR1 is SQVTM, CDR2 ANQGSEA. Trimming removed 3 bases from V and 1 base from J, with 5 bases in between. The CDR3 totals 12 residues. In nucleotides, the CDR3 is TGCAGCGTTGAGGTCGGCACAGATACGCAGTATTTT. It yields the protein CSVEVGTDTQYF.

The rearrangement joins TRBV19 to TRBJ2-5, with D possibly TRBD1 on 6 matching bases. The germline V and J ends were trimmed by 10 bases and 4 bases, with 13 bases remaining between them. The CDR3 extends over 12 amino acids. The germline gives CDR1 LNHDA, CDR2 SQIVND (reference sequence). CDR3 bases: TGTGCCACCGGGAAAGGGGGAGAGACCCAGTACTTC. Amino acids: CATGKGGETQYF.

This chain connects TRBV10-2 to TRBJ2-3; 10 bases align to TRBD2. Germline V gene lookup returns CDR1 WSHSY and CDR2 SAAADI. Losses at the gene ends were 3 bases for V and 10 bases for J; bases not matched to a gene: 4. The CDR3 is 13 amino acids. CDR3 bases: TGCGCCAGCAGTGAACTAGCGGGATATGCGCAGTATTTT. It codes for CASSELAGYAQYF.

The chain has TRBV5-1 and TRBJ2-3; D is undetermined. Germline lookup yields CDR1 SGHRS and CDR2 YFSETQ. This CDR3 region has 15 residues. With 0 bases removed from V and 0 bases from J, the gap between germline ends came to 8 bases. The chain's CDR3 is CASSLDRTSTDTQYF. The CDR3 nucleotides read TGCGCCAGCAGCTTGGACAGAACGAGCACAGATACGCAGTATTTT.

This clone was seen more than once but under ten times. The chain joins TRBV23-1 to TRBJ2-1, with a tentative D call TRBD1 (5 bases). TRBV23-1 is filed as an ORF, its function uncertain. This CDR3 is 10 amino acids long. The V and J ends lost 11 bases and 8 bases respectively, with 10 bases between them. The CDR3 nucleotides read TGCGCCGACACAGGCCATGAGCAGTTCTTC. As protein: CADTGHEQFF.

In this sample, this clone turned up a few times. The chain uses TRBV5-1 and TRBJ2-2; TRBD1 agrees at 7 bases. This CDR3 comprises 15 residues. Trimming at V came to 2 bases and at J to 3 bases, leaving 4 bases not matched to a gene. Germline V gene sequence: CDR1 SGHRS, CDR2 YFSETQ. DNA for the CDR3: TGCGCCAGCAGCTTCACAGGGGCTGACACCGGGGAGCTGTTTTTT. Protein sequence: CASSFTGADTGELFF.

This sequence joins TRBV6-1 and TRBJ2-3; tentative D call: TRBD2 (7 bases). Germline V CDR1 and CDR2: MNHNS, SASEGT. The CDR3 spans 17 residues. V lost 3 bases, J lost 7 bases, and 23 bases lay in between. The CDR3 region is CASSDLPAGARLNTQYF. The CDR3 DNA reads as TGTGCCAGCAGTGATCTACCGGCGGGGGCCCGCCTGAATACGCAGTATTTT.

The chain couples TRBV19 to TRBJ2-1; D possibly corresponds to TRBD2 (6 bases). V shed 9 bases and J shed 5 bases, with 14 bases lying between them. Germline V CDR1 and CDR2: LNHDA, SQIVND (reference sequence). This CDR3 spans 13 amino acids. The CDR3 protein is CASCLGGNNEQFF. The DNA of the CDR3 is TGTGCCAGCTGCCTGGGGGGAAACAATGAGCAGTTCTTC.

The rearrangement links TRBV29-1 to TRBJ2-7; TRBD1 matches at 7 bases. The length of the CDR3 is 12 residues. After removal of 6 bases from V and 1 base from J, the junction contained 3 bases not matched to a gene. Germline CDR1 and CDR2: SQVTM and ANQGSEA. The CDR3, as DNA: TGCAGCGTATTGACAGGGTCCTACGAGCAGTACTTC. Translation gives CSVLTGSYEQYF.

This chain's CDR3 is CATSRYDSNEKLFF. CDR3 nucleotides: TGTGCCACCAGCAGATATGACAGCAATGAAAAACTGTTTTTT. This chain uses TRBV15 with TRBJ1-4, with D possibly matching TRBD1 (5 bases). The CDR3 has 14 amino acids. Per germline, CDR1 LNHNV and CDR2 YYDKDF (reference sequence). V was shortened by 2 bases and J by 5 bases, with 9 bases between the two germline ends.

The rearrangement links TRBV4-1 to TRBJ2-2; D not resolved. The germline gives CDR1 MGHRA, CDR2 YSYEKL. V lost 3 bases to trimming and J lost 6 bases, with 5 bases between them. CDR3 size: 12 residues. CDR3 DNA sequence: TGCGCCAGCAGCCAGCGTGCCGGGGAGCTGTTTTTT. It yields the protein CASSQRAGELFF.

On this clone: Different DNA sequences within this sample yield the same CDR3. The CDR3 DNA follows: TGTGCCAGCAGGCCAGGGCTCTCCTACAATGAGCAGTTCTTC. It specifies CASRPGLSYNEQFF. The rearrangement joins TRBV2 to TRBJ2-1, with a tentative D call TRBD1 (5 bases). From germline, CDR1 is SNHLY and CDR2 FYNNEI. The CDR3 totals 14 residues. The V gene lost 6 bases and the J gene lost 0 bases, with 9 bases spanning the gap.

The chain links TRBV5-1 to TRBJ2-7, with 12 bases aligning to TRBD2. This CDR3 spans 15 amino acids. Germline V gives CDR1 SGHRS, CDR2 YFSETQ. Trimming cost V 4 bases and J 4 bases; bases outside gene matches: 6. The CDR3 loop reads CASSVGLAGPYEQYF. In DNA form, the CDR3 reads TGCGCCAGCAGCGTGGGACTAGCGGGTCCTTACGAGCAGTACTTC.

The gene calls are TRBV27 and TRBJ2-2, with a tentative D call TRBD1 (6 bases). Germline CDR1 MNHEY, CDR2 SMNVEV (reference sequence). This CDR3 is built from 16 residues. Trimming left V 4 bases short and J 5 bases short, with 17 bases between. The CDR3 DNA follows: TGTGCCAGCAGTTCCTACAGGGAGTCGGCGACCGGGGAGCTGTTTTTT. It specifies CASSSYRESATGELFF.

The chain couples TRBV29-1 to TRBJ1-1; no clear D gene. CDR1 SQVTM and CDR2 ANQGSEA come from the germline V gene. Trimming took off 3 bases at V and 1 base at J, with 3 bases between the two ends. The CDR3 is made up of 11 amino acids. CDR3 residues: CSVDKNTEAFF. The CDR3 DNA is TGCAGCGTTGACAAGAACACTGAAGCTTTCTTT.

This rearrangement joins TRBV4-2 to TRBJ2-2; D is unclear. This CDR3 is built from 14 residues. CDR1 and CDR2 from the germline V gene are LGHNA and YNFKEQ. V was pared by 1 base and J by 2 bases, with 5 bases between. The DNA for the CDR3 is TGTGCCAGCAGCCAAGGGTCAAACACCGGGGAGCTGTTTTTT. This gives the protein CASSQGSNTGELFF.